The 2 T cell receptor beta chains presented below share a single source sample, sequenced in a study of cytomegalovirus exposure and HLA in healthy donors. The PCR used 60 Vbeta and 13 Jbeta primers. Assay used: immunoSEQ multiplex PCR; TCRdb lists only in-frame clones, some missing. The sample has 170,000 or so clones, less than 90% seen once. The specimen was PBMCs. The origin of the receptors is a woman between 18 and 29 years old in good health and CMV-seronegative.

V usage is TRBV7-7 and J usage is TRBJ2-3, with unresolved D. Trimming left V 1 base short and J 2 bases short, with 10 bases between. Germline CDR1 is SSHAT and CDR2 is FNYEAQ (reference sequence). The CDR3 consists of 15 residues. The CDR3 protein is CASSLGRSYTDTQYF. The CDR3, as DNA: TGTGCCAGCAGCTTAGGGAGAAGCTACACAGATACGCAGTATTTT.

This chain joins TRBV5-8 and TRBJ2-3, with 9 bases that match TRBD1. Germline loops: CDR1 SGHTS, CDR2 YDEGEE. Germline trimming cut 7 bases from V and 4 bases from J; bases unmatched to any gene: 10. The CDR3 is made up of 15 amino acids. The chain's CDR3 is CASFHRDRVSDTQYF. CDR3 DNA: TGTGCCAGCTTTCACCGGGACAGGGTGTCAGATACGCAGTATTTT.